The clone carrying this T cell receptor beta chain was counted between two and nine times. These data come from a study of blood T cell repertoires in COVID-19. Study-wide background: Researchers got acute and convalescent COVID-19 samples from the United States, Italy and Spain. The analysed material was cDNA or gDNA that came from T cells, B-cell-depleted T cells, or PBMCs.

In the authors' methods: Reference gene primer amplification yielded estimated nucleated cell counts. Profiled with immunoSEQ multiplex PCR; TCRdb holds only in-frame clones, not every one. V and J calls and clone size follow that table, whereas D and trimming were derived from the DNA. The table shows roughly 380,000 clones, with around 84% occurring only once. The CDR3 contains 15 residues. V shed 4 bases and J 5 bases; nucleotides not matched to a gene: 6. Germline CDR1 reads MDHEN; CDR2 reads SYDVKM. The chain combines TRBV28 with TRBJ2-1; 9 nucleotides line up with TRBD2. The sequence was collected from a human donor with acute or convalescent COVID-19. The donor label of this sample is uncertain. Source material: peripheral blood. The CDR3 sequence is CASSSHSSGDNEQFF. As DNA, the CDR3 is TGTGCCAGCAGTTCTCATTCTAGCGGGGACAATGAGCAGTTCTTC.